The present T cell receptor beta chain was sequenced within a study of shared clonotypes between healthy human individuals. Regarding the study as a whole: Among non-shared clonotypes, generation probabilities were lower than among those shared by all four donors. Among donors, sharing of clonotypes was expected to be affected by sequencing depth.

Only Caucasian adults living in Nashville, Tennessee made up the donor group. The split of CD4+ cells yielded CD45RA+ naive and CD45RA-negative memory subsets. The table came from immunoSEQ multiplex PCR; TCRdb's copy has only in-frame clones and leaves some out. Here the sample spans some 2 million clones, 85% to 95% being singletons. Germline V gene sequence: CDR1 MNHNY, CDR2 SVGAGI (reference sequence). J was trimmed by 5 bases and V by 3 bases; bases with no gene match: 5. This CDR3 is built from 15 residues. To note about this clone: The antigen is not known.

Input material: naive CD4+ T cells sorted from blood. This sample's subset: CD45RA+ positively selected. The receptor was isolated from a man between 18 and 35 years old in good health. The chain has TRBV6-6 and TRBJ2-7; TRBD1 matches 12 bases. DNA of the CDR3: TGTGCCAGCAGTTATTTGGGACAGGGGGCTGACGAGCAGTACTTC. As protein: CASSYLGQGADEQYF.